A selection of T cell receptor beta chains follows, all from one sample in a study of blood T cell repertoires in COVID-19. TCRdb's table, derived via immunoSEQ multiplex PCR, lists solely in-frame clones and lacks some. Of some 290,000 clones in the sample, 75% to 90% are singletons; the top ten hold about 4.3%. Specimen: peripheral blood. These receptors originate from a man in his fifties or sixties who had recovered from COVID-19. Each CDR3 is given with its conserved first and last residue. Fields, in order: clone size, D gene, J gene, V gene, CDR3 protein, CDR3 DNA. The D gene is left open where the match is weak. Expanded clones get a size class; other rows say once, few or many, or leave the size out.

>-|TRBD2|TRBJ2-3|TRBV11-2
CASSLVRAGADTQYF
TGTGCCAGCAGCTTAGTTAGAGCGGGAGCTGATACGCAGTATTTT
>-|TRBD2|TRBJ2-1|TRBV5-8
CASSLLAARLF
TGTGCCAGCAGCTTGCTAGCGGCCCGGCTCTTC
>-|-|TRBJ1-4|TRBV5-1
CASSLWPDEVEKLFF
TGCGCCAGCAGCTTGTGGCCCGACGAGGTCGAAAAACTGTTTTTT
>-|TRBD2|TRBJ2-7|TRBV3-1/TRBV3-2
CASSQGLAGPYEQYF
TGTGCCAGCAGCCAGGGACTAGCGGGACCTTACGAGCAGTACTTC
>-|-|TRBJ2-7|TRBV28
CASSLTSGQDEQYF
TGTGCCAGCAGTTTAACTAGCGGACAGGACGAGCAGTACTTC
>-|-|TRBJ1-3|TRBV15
CATSRDPVGDGNTIYF
TGTGCCACCAGCAGAGACCCGGTCGGGGATGGAAACACCATATATTTT
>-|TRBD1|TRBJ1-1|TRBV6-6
CASRPDRGPAFF
TGTGCCAGCAGGCCGGACAGGGGGCCGGCTTTCTTT
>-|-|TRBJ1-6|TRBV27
CASSFRGHNSPLHF
TGTGCCAGCAGTTTCAGGGGCCACAATTCACCCCTCCACTTT
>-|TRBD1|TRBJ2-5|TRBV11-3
CASSLGDREEETQYF
TGTGCCAGCAGCTTAGGGGACAGAGAGGAAGAGACCCAGTACTTC
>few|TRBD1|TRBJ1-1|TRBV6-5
CASRGTVESFF
TGTGCCAGCAGAGGGACAGTCGAGTCTTTCTTT
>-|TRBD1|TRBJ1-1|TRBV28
CASSTPRTGSTEAFF
TGTGCCAGCAGCACCCCGAGGACAGGGAGCACTGAAGCTTTCTTT
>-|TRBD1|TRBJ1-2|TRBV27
CASSRPGQGSYGYTF
TGTGCCAGCAGTCGCCCGGGACAGGGAAGCTATGGCTACACCTTC
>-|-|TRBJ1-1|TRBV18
CASSQAGGRDTEAFF
TGTGCCAGCTCGCAAGCGGGGGGCCGGGACACTGAAGCTTTCTTT
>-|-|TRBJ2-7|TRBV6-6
CASSYPTQGSAYEQYF
TGTGCCAGCAGTTACCCCACGCAGGGTAGTGCCTACGAGCAGTACTTC
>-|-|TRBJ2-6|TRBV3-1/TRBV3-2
CASSRLGGSISGANVLTF
TGTGCCAGCAGCCGCCTTGGCGGATCCATCTCTGGGGCCAACGTCCTGACTTTC
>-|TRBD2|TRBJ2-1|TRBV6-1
CASSEVETSRSYNEQFF
TGTGCCAGCAGTGAAGTTGAGACTAGCCGCTCCTACAATGAGCAGTTCTTC
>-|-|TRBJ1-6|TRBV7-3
CASSLTPTGFGSPLHF
TGTGCCAGCAGCTTAACCCCAACAGGGTTTGGATCACCCCTCCACTTT